Sequencing of this T cell receptor beta chain was carried out in a study of shared clonotypes between healthy human individuals. Study in general: Three plates were used per donor for CD4 naive, three for CD4 memory, two for CD8 naive and one for CD8 memory. Findings and caveats of the study: What limited the represented genetic and exposure-history diversity was the small number of donors. Estimated clonotype richness was generally higher in naive than memory subsets.

With respect to this clone: The target antigen is unknown. Other DNA variants within this sample encode the same CDR3.

Generated by immunoSEQ multiplex PCR, the TCRdb table keeps only in-frame clones and is missing some. Among around 2.3 million clones listed, more than 90% were seen once. This CDR3 region has 14 residues. CDR1 MRHNA and CDR2 SNTAGT come from the germline V gene. The ends lost 4 bases at V and 1 base at J; junction bases unmatched: 0. The sample comprised naive CD4+ T cells sorted from blood. Subset specified: CD45RA+ positively selected. The clonotype was recovered from a young man in good health. The chain employs TRBV6-4 and TRBJ2-3, with TRBD1 matching 9 bases. The CDR3 here is CASSGQGGTDTQYF. The CDR3 DNA sequence: TGTGCCAGCAGTGGACAGGGGGGCACAGATACGCAGTATTTT.